The 12 T cell receptor beta chains below come from one sample, sequenced in a study of blood T cell repertoires in COVID-19. Assay used: immunoSEQ multiplex PCR; TCRdb lists only in-frame clones, some missing. The sample lists 150,000 to 200,000 clones; just under 95% were seen once. Sequenced sample: peripheral blood. These receptors were collected from a woman between 45 and 65 years old with acute or convalescent COVID-19.

V is TRBV7-9 and J is TRBJ1-1; D unclear. Germline CDR1 reads SEHNR; CDR2 reads FQNEAQ (reference sequence). The CDR3 is made up of 14 amino acids. Trimming cost V 0 bases and J 3 bases, with 8 bases left between them. The CDR3 DNA is TGTGCCAGCAGCTTAGCAGGGCGGGACACTGAAGCTTTCTTT. Translated: CASSLAGRDTEAFF.

The chain couples TRBV5-1 to TRBJ1-2, with 8 bases identical to TRBD1. CDR1 is SGHRS and CDR2 is YFSETQ in the germline V gene. The CDR3 has 14 residues. V lost 4 bases, J lost 4 bases, and 6 bases stayed unmatched. CDR3: CASSAQQGGYGYTF. The CDR3 DNA reads TGCGCCAGCAGCGCGCAACAGGGGGGCTATGGCTACACCTTC.

The chain joins TRBV19 to TRBJ1-6; 10 positions match TRBD1. With V trimmed by 5 bases and J by 0 bases, 7 bases remained unmatched. Germline CDR1 reads LNHDA; CDR2 reads SQIVND (reference sequence). The CDR3 covers 18 residues. The CDR3 coding sequence is TGTGCCAGTAGTCCGACAGGGGGCACAGGCTCCTATAATTCACCCCTCCACTTT. Translating it yields CASSPTGGTGSYNSPLHF.

This chain links TRBV30 with TRBJ2-7; 7 nucleotides align to TRBD2. The germline CDR1 and CDR2 sequences are GTSNPN and SVGIG (reference sequence). V gave up 3 bases and J gave up 6 bases; unmatched junction bases: 5. The CDR3 loop spans 12 amino acids. The CDR3 reads CAWSRTRFEQYF. Written as DNA, the CDR3 is TGTGCCTGGAGCCGGACTAGGTTCGAGCAGTACTTC.

This sequence joins TRBV4-1 and TRBJ2-5, with TRBD1 matching 7 bases. The CDR3 runs to 17 residues. The trim removed 0 bases at V and 5 bases at J, leaving 12 bases unmatched. Germline V gene data show CDR1 as MGHRA and CDR2 as YSYEKL. The CDR3 reads CASSQDSRTGEWETQYF. In DNA form, the CDR3 reads TGCGCCAGCAGCCAAGATTCTCGAACAGGGGAATGGGAGACCCAGTACTTC.

The chain joins TRBV6-4 to TRBJ1-5, with D possibly TRBD1 on 5 matching bases. From germline, CDR1 is MRHNA and CDR2 SNTAGT. Trimming shortened V by 2 bases and J by 4 bases, and 27 bases separated the two germline ends. This CDR3 contains 20 residues. DNA for the CDR3: TGTGCCAGCAGTGACCCAATTGGTTTTGGGGGAGGTTTGGGGAATCAGCCCCAGCATTTT. Translated: CASSDPIGFGGGLGNQPQHF.

The chain couples TRBV9 to TRBJ1-6; D ambiguous. Germline loops: CDR1 SGDLS, CDR2 YYNGEE. There are 13 residues in the CDR3. Trimming stripped 0 bases from V and 9 bases from J, with 7 bases between. This CDR3 reads CASSVANSSPLHF. For the CDR3, the DNA is TGTGCCAGCAGCGTAGCCAACAGTTCACCCCTCCACTTT.

The chain links TRBV30 to TRBJ1-1; TRBD1 aligns across 7 bases. This CDR3 is 14 amino acids long. J gave up 6 bases and V 4 bases, and 11 bases lay outside the gene matches. Germline V gene lookup returns CDR1 GTSNPN and CDR2 SVGIG (reference sequence). The CDR3 region is CAWIELTGVAEAFF. The CDR3 DNA is TGTGCCTGGATCGAACTAACAGGGGTGGCTGAAGCTTTCTTT.

In DNA, the CDR3 is TGTGCCAGCAGTTCACCGGGACAGGGGTCACCCCTCCACTTT. It yields the protein CASSSPGQGSPLHF. The J gene is TRBJ1-6, the V gene TRBV28; 10 bases match TRBD1. The junction had 4 bases not matched to a gene; V was cut back by 4 bases and J by 10 bases. The germline gives CDR1 MDHEN, CDR2 SYDVKM. This CDR3 has 14 amino acids.

The rearrangement joins TRBV18 to TRBJ2-7; 9 nucleotides match TRBD2. Looked up from germline, CDR1 is KGHSH and CDR2 is LQKENI. The CDR3 covers 15 residues. The trim removed 2 bases at V and 5 bases at J, leaving 7 bases unmatched. The CDR3 DNA is TGTGCCAGCTCACCAAATCAAGCGGGAGGAGACGAGCAGTACTTC. Its translation is CASSPNQAGGDEQYF.

The rearrangement uses TRBV6-4 and TRBJ2-3; 10 bases are shared with TRBD2. Trimming cost V 5 bases and J 1 base; bases outside gene matches: 0. The germline V gene has CDR1 MRHNA and CDR2 SNTAGT. This CDR3 has 14 amino acids. CDR3 protein: CASSTSGGTDTQYF. In nucleotides, the CDR3 is TGTGCCAGCAGTACTAGCGGGGGCACAGATACGCAGTATTTT.

This chain connects TRBV20-1 to TRBJ2-5; D gene uncertain. There are 11 residues in the CDR3. The germline gives CDR1 DFQATT, CDR2 SNEGSKA (reference sequence). V lost 6 bases and J 4 bases, leaving 9 bases between the germline ends. CDR3 sequence (DNA): TGCAGTGCGCGAAACCCAGAGACCCAGTACTTC. Protein: CSARNPETQYF.